This T cell receptor (beta chain) was sequenced during a study of tumor-infiltrating lymphocytes in primary liver carcinoma. Germline assignment: CDR1 SGHAT and CDR2 FQNNGV. The V segment lost 2 bases and the J segment 6 bases; nucleotides outside the gene matches: 15. The CDR3 runs to 18 residues. Unsorted whole blood supplied the blood RNA, and germline DNA was isolated too. Starting material of about 480 ng total RNA yielded TCR beta cDNA via a constant-region primer. Libraries of TCR beta came from three nested multiplex PCR rounds with slightly modified ARM-PCR. Both of the initial two PCR rounds ran for around 9 cycles and employed TRBV1-TRBV30 forward primers alongside a C-beta reverse primer. MiXCR, run by TCRdb on the multiplex PCR reads, gives a single entry per CDR3 protein. Here the sample spans 300,000 to 400,000 distinct CDR3 sequences, roughly two thirds being singletons.

The TCR sequence derives from a middle-aged man with primary liver carcinoma and hepatitis B virus infection. The source material was peripheral blood. This rearrangement joins TRBV11-2 to TRBJ2-1, with 8 bases identical to TRBD1. Here the CDR3 DNA reads TGTGCCAGCAGCTTAAGGTTAATGGGACAGGAGGGTTTCAATGAGCAGTTCTTC. Translation gives CASSLRLMGQEGFNEQFF.